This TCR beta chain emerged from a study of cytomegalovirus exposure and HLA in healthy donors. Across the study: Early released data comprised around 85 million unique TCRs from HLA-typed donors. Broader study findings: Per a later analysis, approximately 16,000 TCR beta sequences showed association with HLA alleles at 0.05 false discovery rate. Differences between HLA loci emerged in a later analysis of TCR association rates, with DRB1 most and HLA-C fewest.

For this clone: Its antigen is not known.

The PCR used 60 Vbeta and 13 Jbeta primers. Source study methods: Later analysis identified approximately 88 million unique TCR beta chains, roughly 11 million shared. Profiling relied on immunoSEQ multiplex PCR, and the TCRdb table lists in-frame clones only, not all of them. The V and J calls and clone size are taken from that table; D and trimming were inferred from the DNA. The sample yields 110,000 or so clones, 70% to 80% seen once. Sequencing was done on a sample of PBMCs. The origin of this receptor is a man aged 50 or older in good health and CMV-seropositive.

The CDR3 is CASSPLAVNYGYTF. CDR3 DNA sequence: TGTGCCAGCTCACCACTGGCGGTTAACTATGGCTACACCTTC. This rearrangement joins TRBV18 to TRBJ1-2; no firm D call. Germline CDR1 is KGHSH and CDR2 is LQKENI. V lost 1 base to trimming and J lost 1 base, with 7 bases between them. This CDR3 spans 14 amino acids.